This TCR beta chain is from a study of neurological immune-mediated disorders. Study-level results: Phylogenetic grouping placed 18 of 34 multiple sclerosis patients' repertoires in one related-CDR3 cluster, a possible signature. The expanded clones of different subjects shared no CDR3 amino acid sequences (suggesting private repertoires in all groups).

Per the germline V gene, CDR1 is MNHEY and CDR2 is SVGEGT. CDR3 length: 12 amino acids. Trimming removed 6 bases at V and 3 bases at J, with 8 bases between. Synthesis of cDNA was performed by 5'RACE using 10-nucleotide random UMIs. TCRdb re-analysed the 5' RACE reads in MiXCR, keeping a single row per CDR3 protein. The repertoire holds over 60,000 distinct CDR3 sequences, with about 5.1% as singletons. This clonotype was seen at least ten times. Its antigen is unidentified. The rearrangement uses TRBV6-2 or TRBV6-3 and TRBJ2-5; D unclear. What was sequenced was PBMCs. This clonotype was obtained from an older woman with multiple sclerosis. CDR3 sequence reads: CASRTTKETQYF. The CDR3 DNA follows: TGTGCCAGCAGGACCACGAAAGAGACCCAGTACTTC.